Sequencing of this T cell receptor (beta chain) was carried out in a study of identical twins. The study, taken as a whole, reports: While abundant cord blood beta clonotypes carried fewer insertions, memory repertoires showed no such pattern.

This clonotype was counted between two and nine times. Its antigen is unknown. Trimming took off 6 bases at V and 6 bases at J, with 15 bases between the two ends. This CDR3 region has 13 residues. CDR1 is KGHSH, CDR2 LQKENI, per germline. TCRdb analysed the 5' RACE reads with MiXCR anew, one entry per CDR3 protein. The sample shows 400,000 to 550,000 distinct CDR3 sequences, more than 20% of them seen only once. These data are also associated with another study on T cells expressing NK-cell markers. That investigation notes: What remained unclear was the HCMV specificity of expanded NKG2C+ T cell clones.

This chain joins TRBV18 and TRBJ2-7; weak D call: TRBD2 (6 bases). This receptor was obtained from a woman younger than 35 in good health. The source material was CD4+ T cells sorted from blood. The CDR3 protein is CASSPGMGGEQYF. CDR3 nucleotide sequence: TGTGCCAGCTCTCCCGGGATGGGGGGCGAGCAGTACTTC.